The 26 T cell receptor beta chains below were found in one sample sequenced in a study of PD-1 blockade in classical Hodgkin lymphoma (dated by TCRdb to 2020 to 2022). The sample's time point, from its label and the paper: cycle 1 day 1 (C1D1), immediately before nivolumab initiation. Every trial patient had relapsed following autologous stem cell transplantation, and prior brentuximab vedotin exposure was what differed among cohorts A, B and C. Libraries came from the immunoSEQ multiplex PCR assay. Imported from immuneACCESS, the table was reduced by TCRdb to in-frame sequences with V and J called. These copies leave out some clones; in studies compared against another copy, an unresolved V gene accounts for under half, and the cause of the remainder is not known. This sample gives 60,000 to 75,000 clones in total; under 95% of them show up just once. Clones ranked in the top ten supply around 9.7% of the sample.

Specimen: peripheral blood mononuclear cells (PBMCs), collected at baseline. These TCRs come from a human donor with classical Hodgkin lymphoma.

The rearrangement links TRBV7-8 to TRBJ2-7; possible D gene TRBD1, 6 bases. Trimming stripped 4 bases from V and 3 bases from J, with 16 bases between. From germline, CDR1 is SGHVS and CDR2 FQNEAQ. The CDR3 length is 15 residues. The CDR3 nucleotides read TGTGCCAGCAGCTCCTTGGGGGAGACAGGCTACGAGCAGTACTTC. Translating it yields CASSSLGETGYEQYF.

The chain couples TRBV7-9 to TRBJ2-5; 10 bases fit TRBD2. CDR3 size: 17 residues. Germline CDR1 reads SEHNR; CDR2 reads FQNEAQ (reference sequence). The junction had 9 bases not matched to a gene; V was cut back by 1 base and J by 4 bases. This chain's CDR3 is CASSLGRSSGSPETQYF. CDR3 DNA sequence: TGTGCCAGCAGCTTAGGACGTTCTAGCGGGAGCCCAGAGACCCAGTACTTC.

The chain links TRBV2 to TRBJ2-1; tentatively, D is TRBD2 (6 bases). The CDR3 has 17 residues. The ends were cut back, 1 base at V and 7 bases at J, with 20 bases in the middle. CDR1 and CDR2 from the germline V gene are SNHLY and FYNNEI. CDR3 sequence reads: CASSEVRASVRGNEQFF. DNA for the CDR3: TGTGCCAGCAGTGAAGTCAGGGCTAGCGTACGAGGGAATGAGCAGTTCTTC. Drawing the rest from reference TRBV2 and TRBJ2-1, the complete variable domain is EPEVTQTPSHQVTQMGQEVILRCVPISNHLYFYWYRQILGQKVEFLVSFYNNEISEKSEIFDDQFSVERPDGSNFTLKIRSTKLEDSAMYFCASSEVRASVRGNEQFFGPGTRLTVL.

The chain employs TRBV7-9 and TRBJ2-7; D possibly matches TRBD1 or TRBD2 (5 bases each). Germline V lookup: CDR1 SEHNR, CDR2 FQNEAQ (reference sequence). Trimming removed 1 base from V and 2 bases from J, with 9 bases in between. The CDR3 covers 14 residues. In DNA form, the CDR3 reads TGTGCCAGCAGCTTAGGGGACGGAGCCTACGAGCAGTACTTC. This gives the protein CASSLGDGAYEQYF.

This rearrangement joins TRBV6-5 to TRBJ2-2; no clear D gene. Per germline, CDR1 MNHEY and CDR2 SVGAGI. The CDR3 sequence is 13 residues long. V was clipped by 1 base and J by 4 bases, with 4 bases between them. CDR3 in amino acids: CASSYFSTGELFF. In nucleotides, the CDR3 is TGTGCCAGCAGTTACTTCTCCACCGGGGAGCTGTTTTTT.

J is TRBJ1-3 and V is TRBV7-2, with D possibly TRBD1 on 6 matching bases. Germline loops: CDR1 SGHTA, CDR2 FQGNSA. This CDR3 has 14 residues. Trimming left V 5 bases short and J 4 bases short, with 12 bases between. The CDR3 protein is CASSTRDMGNTIYF. The CDR3 nucleotides are TGTGCCAGCAGCACCCGGGACATGGGAAACACCATATATTTT.

V usage is TRBV7-3 and J usage is TRBJ2-3; possibly TRBD2 for D (5 bases). This CDR3 spans 15 amino acids. Germline CDR1 is SGHTA and CDR2 is FQGTGA. Trimming removed 5 bases at V and 2 bases at J, with 14 bases between. Here the CDR3 reads CASSDGSVLTDTQYF. The CDR3 DNA reads TGTGCCAGCAGCGACGGTAGCGTCCTCACAGATACGCAGTATTTT.

V is TRBV30 and J is TRBJ2-5; D remains unclear. The V end lost 2 bases, the J end lost 4 bases, and 17 bases lay between the germline ends. CDR3 size: 15 residues. The germline CDR1 and CDR2 sequences are GTSNPN and SVGIG (reference sequence). The CDR3 reads CAWSPFVNRLETQYF. The CDR3 nucleotides are TGTGCCTGGAGTCCCTTCGTGAATAGGTTAGAGACCCAGTACTTC.

The CDR3 loop is CASSFLTSSYEQYF. The CDR3 DNA sequence: TGTGCCAGCAGTTTCCTGACTAGCTCCTACGAGCAGTACTTC. V and J are TRBV27 and TRBJ2-7; TRBD2 is a possible D gene (6 bases). The CDR3 is 14 residues long. Trimming removed 3 bases at V and 0 bases at J, with 9 bases between. Germline CDR1 is MNHEY and CDR2 is SMNVEV (reference sequence).

The genes are TRBV2 and TRBJ1-2; 7 bases align to TRBD1. CDR3 length: 13 amino acids. The ends lost 4 bases at V and 6 bases at J; junction bases unmatched: 5. The germline gives CDR1 SNHLY, CDR2 FYNNEI. DNA for the CDR3: TGTGCCAGCAGTGGACAGGGCGGGGATGGCTACACCTTC. Encoded protein: CASSGQGGDGYTF.

The chain links TRBV19 to TRBJ2-3, with 7 nucleotides matching TRBD2. Trimming took 1 base from V and 1 from J; bases not matched to a gene: 5. The CDR3 totals 16 residues. Germline CDR1 and CDR2: LNHDA and SQIVND (reference sequence). In nucleotides, the CDR3 is TGTGCCAGTAGTATAGCCGGGGGGAGAGGCACAGATACGCAGTATTTT. Translating it yields CASSIAGGRGTDTQYF.

The gene calls are TRBV11-2 and TRBJ2-1, with 10 bases aligning to TRBD2. The ends lost 10 bases at V and 2 bases at J; junction bases unmatched: 11. The CDR3 has 16 amino acids. Germline V gene data show CDR1 as SGHAT and CDR2 as FQNNGV. CDR3 protein: CATKRSSGGTYNEQFF. Written as DNA, the CDR3 is TGTGCCACCAAGCGGTCTAGCGGGGGTACCTACAATGAGCAGTTCTTC.

The chain joins TRBV2 to TRBJ2-7, with D unclear. CDR1 SNHLY and CDR2 FYNNEI come from the germline V gene. This CDR3 region has 12 residues. V was trimmed by 4 bases and J by 3 bases, leaving 7 bases between them. The CDR3, as DNA: TGTGCCAGCAGTGCAGGCAGCTACGAGCAGTACTTC. This gives the protein CASSAGSYEQYF.

V gene TRBV5-5 combines with J gene TRBJ2-7; D remains unclear. Looked up from germline, CDR1 is SGHKS and CDR2 is YYEKEE (reference sequence). The V end lost 3 bases, the J end lost 5 bases, and 9 bases lay between the germline ends. This CDR3 region has 12 residues. The CDR3 sequence: CASSYGDHEQYF. As DNA, the CDR3 is TGTGCCAGCAGCTATGGTGACCACGAGCAGTACTTC. Looking up the rest from reference TRBV5-5 and TRBJ2-7 gives the full variable domain: DAGVTQSPTHLIKTRGQQVTLRCSPISGHKSVSWYQQVLGQGPQFIFQYYEKEERGRGNFPDRFSARQFPNYSSELNVNALLLGDSALYLCASSYGDHEQYFGPGTRLTVT.

This chain links TRBV28 with TRBJ2-7, with TRBD1 matching over 11 bases. This CDR3 has 15 amino acids. Trimming at V came to 3 bases and at J to 9 bases, leaving 10 bases not matched to a gene. Germline V CDR1 and CDR2: MDHEN, SYDVKM. CDR3 sequence: CASSFPGTGGARQYF. CDR3 bases: TGTGCCAGCAGTTTTCCCGGGACAGGGGGGGCGAGGCAGTACTTC.

With respect to this clone: The same CDR3 arises from other DNA sequences in this sample as well. The chain links TRBV19 to TRBJ1-1; no definite D call. Deletions cut 6 bases from V and 1 base from J, with 6 bases between. The CDR3 runs 12 residues. Per the germline V gene, CDR1 is LNHDA and CDR2 is SQIVND (reference sequence). The CDR3 reads CASSIGNTEAFF. The CDR3 nucleotides are TGTGCCAGTAGCATTGGGAACACTGAAGCTTTCTTT.

V is TRBV7-7 and J is TRBJ2-5; no reliable D call. Germline V lookup: CDR1 SSHAT, CDR2 FNYEAQ (reference sequence). This CDR3 spans 13 amino acids. The V gene lost 5 bases and the J gene lost 5 bases, with 12 bases spanning the gap. The CDR3 protein is CASSLREAETQYF. CDR3 coding DNA: TGTGCCAGCAGCCTAAGAGAGGCGGAGACCCAGTACTTC. The full variable domain, rest sourced from reference TRBV7-7 and TRBJ2-5, is GAGVSQSPRYKVTKRGQDVTLRCDPISSHATLYWYQQALGQGPEFLTYFNYEAQPDKSGLPSDRFSAERPEGSISTLTIQRTEQRDSAMYRCASSLREAETQYFGPGTRLLVL.

This clone was seen a single time. The genes are TRBV7-8 and TRBJ1-6; D is uncertain. V shed 3 bases and J shed 7 bases, with 10 bases lying between them. In germline, CDR1 is SGHVS, CDR2 FQNEAQ. The CDR3 spans 14 residues. The DNA for the CDR3 is TGTGCCAGCAGCTTGGTGACGGGAAATTCACCCCTCCACTTT. Translating it yields CASSLVTGNSPLHF.

This clone was recorded once. The gene calls are TRBV29-1 and TRBJ2-1, with D perhaps being TRBD1 or TRBD2 (5 bases each). The CDR3 is 13 residues long. With 7 bases removed from V and 6 bases from J, the gap between germline ends came to 16 bases. CDR1 is SQVTM and CDR2 is ANQGSEA in the germline V gene. CDR3 bases: TGCAGCGCTGGGGATGGGACGAGCAATGAGCAGTTCTTC. This encodes CSAGDGTSNEQFF.

V and J are TRBV7-2 and TRBJ2-3; 7 bases map to TRBD2. Germline CDR1 SGHTA, CDR2 FQGNSA. The CDR3 sequence is 17 residues long. The junction had 8 bases not matched to a gene; V was cut back by 2 bases and J by 0 bases. In DNA form, the CDR3 reads TGTGCCAGCAGCTTATACTCTAGCGGAACTAGCACAGATACGCAGTATTTT. Translation gives CASSLYSSGTSTDTQYF.

The chain uses TRBV28 and TRBJ2-1; 10 nucleotides match TRBD1. This CDR3 is built from 15 residues. V dropped 5 bases and J dropped 4; count of bases not matched to a gene: 5. From germline, CDR1 is MDHEN and CDR2 SYDVKM. The CDR3 nucleotides are TGTGCCAGCAGTACAGCGGGACAGGGGTACAATGAGCAGTTCTTC. Its protein product is CASSTAGQGYNEQFF.

V usage is TRBV4-1 and J usage is TRBJ1-1; D call uncertain. Germline CDR1 reads MGHRA; CDR2 reads YSYEKL. The CDR3 spans 14 residues. The V gene lost 3 bases and the J gene lost 4 bases, with 12 bases spanning the gap. The CDR3 spells CASSHLQRGTEAFF. The CDR3 coding sequence is TGCGCCAGCAGCCACTTACAGCGAGGCACTGAAGCTTTCTTT.

The rearrangement links TRBV28 to TRBJ2-6; possible D gene TRBD1, 5 bases. CDR3 length: 15 residues. The V end was cut by 5 bases, the J end by 1 base, with 9 bases between. Germline lookup yields CDR1 MDHEN and CDR2 SYDVKM. This CDR3 is CASSPAGSGANVLTF. The CDR3 region has the DNA TGTGCCAGCAGTCCCGCAGGGTCTGGGGCCAACGTCCTGACTTTC.

This clone was seen a single time. DNA for the CDR3: TGTGCCAGCAGTGAACAGTCAACCTGGGCCAACGTCCTGACTTTC. It is translated as CASSEQSTWANVLTF. The chain recombines TRBV2 with TRBJ2-6; unclear D gene. The CDR3 totals 15 residues. Trimming removed 2 bases from V and 5 bases from J, with 10 bases in between. Germline loops: CDR1 SNHLY, CDR2 FYNNEI.

This chain connects TRBV7-9 to TRBJ1-4; D is uncertain. There are 11 residues in the CDR3. V was trimmed by 5 bases and J by 4 bases, leaving 2 bases between them. CDR1 is SEHNR, CDR2 FQNEAQ, per germline (reference sequence). The CDR3 DNA reads TGTGCCAGCAGCCATAATGAAAAACTGTTTTTT. Its translation is CASSHNEKLFF.

The chain carries TRBV5-5 and TRBJ2-2; the D gene is possibly TRBD1 (6 bases). CDR1 and CDR2 (germline): SGHKS, YYEKEE (reference sequence). Trimming stripped 4 bases from V and 3 bases from J, with 13 bases between. CDR3 length: 15 residues. The CDR3 loop reads CASSTPTGDTGELFF. The CDR3 bases are TGTGCCAGCAGCACACCGACAGGCGACACCGGGGAGCTGTTTTTT.